This T cell receptor (beta chain) was captured in a study of T cells in Graves' hyperthyroidism and ophthalmopathy. This clonotype showed up many times. The CDR3 regions of TCR beta were amplified from RNA transcripts. The HTBI primer set was used in a first-round RT-PCR of the TCR CDR3. TCRdb re-derived calls from the multiplex PCR reads in MiXCR, one entry per CDR3 protein. The profile shows around 430,000 distinct CDR3 sequences, under 15% of them singletons. This CDR3 comprises 16 residues. The germline V gene has CDR1 DFQATT and CDR2 SNEGSKA (reference sequence). Trimming took off 3 bases at V and 3 bases at J, with 21 bases between the two ends. Patients showing uncontrolled infection, other autoimmune disease, pregnancy or lactation were ineligible.

The clonotype was recovered from a woman aged 30 to 39 with Graves' hyperthyroidism. Sequenced input: blood. The V and J genes are TRBV20-1 and TRBJ2-7; tentatively, D is TRBD2 (6 bases). CDR3 DNA: TGCAGTGCTAGTAGGCGTCTGGTAGCGGCCTACTACGAGCAGTACTTC. Amino acids: CSASRRLVAAYYEQYF.